These T cell receptor beta chains were read from a single sample in a study of human T cells and chemical hapten exposure. TCRdb re-analysed the RACE reads in MiXCR, keeping a single row per CDR3 protein. Among 55,000 to 80,000 distinct CDR3 sequences, roughly 11% were seen once, and the ten largest hold less than 2.5%. The sample was whole blood, taken in connection with sensitization to the hapten diphenylcyclopropenone (DPC). The receptors here all came from a woman in her 30s with alopecia areata. Some clones in this sample may be carry-over from other donors' samples. CDR3s include the opening cysteine and the closing phenylalanine or tryptophan.

j_call v_call cdr3_length cdr3_aa
TRBJ1-5 TRBV6-6 11 CASSYSGTQHF
TRBJ2-5 TRBV30 13 CAWTPGTRETQYF
TRBJ1-5 TRBV9 13 CASSAGDGGPQHF
TRBJ1-6 TRBV20-1 14 CSASRTGKDSPLHF
TRBJ1-1 TRBV2 13 CASSPGRATEAFF
TRBJ2-3 TRBV20-1 14 CSARDQVATDTQYF
TRBJ2-6 TRBV11-2 16 CASTQLARTGANVLTF
TRBJ1-1 TRBV7-9 15 CASTGGDRLLAEAFF
TRBJ2-3 TRBV7-8 17 CASSLVGPGLTADTQYF
TRBJ2-3 TRBV5-6 15 CASSFDRGPTDTQYF
TRBJ1-1 TRBV28 14 CASSLKLFLTEAFF
TRBJ2-7 TRBV28 13 CASPTGGSYEQYF
TRBJ2-3 TRBV2 15 CASRATSGNADTQYF
TRBJ2-2 TRBV29-1 13 CSVVTGGFGELFF
TRBJ2-5 TRBV24-1 16 CATSGSGGEVQETQYF
TRBJ2-2 TRBV5-4 14 CASSLTGNTGELFF
TRBJ2-1 TRBV4-3 18 CASSQEHFSGASYNEQFF
TRBJ2-7 TRBV7-2 15 CASSPSGTGLYEQYF
TRBJ2-1 TRBV10-3 16 CAIRTSLTSAYNEQFF
TRBJ2-1 TRBV29-1 15 CSVLRPLADPNEQFF
TRBJ1-1 TRBV7-9 13 CASSLEEGTEAFF
TRBJ2-2 TRBV5-1 12 CASSRMAGELFF
TRBJ2-3 TRBV10-3 15 CAISESVGRTDTQYF
TRBJ1-2 TRBV6-6 12 CASSSGNYGYTF
TRBJ2-5 TRBV10-2 14 CASSESSPQETQYF
TRBJ1-5 TRBV6-1 13 CASTGDRGQPQHF
TRBJ2-1 TRBV18 13 CATRGVAAHEQFF
TRBJ2-2 TRBV5-1 17 CASSLPSSGKNTGELFF
TRBJ2-7 TRBV12-3/TRBV12-4 13 CASSLGGPYEQYF
TRBJ1-4 TRBV18 15 CASSPRSTTNEKLFF
TRBJ2-3 TRBV6-5 18 CASRPLTGTGLGTDTQYF
TRBJ2-3 TRBV30 15 CAWSVTRESTDTQYF
TRBJ1-4 TRBV5-8 13 CASSLGGFEKLFF
TRBJ1-1 TRBV11-2 13 CASSPRAGGQAFF
TRBJ2-7 TRBV11-2 11 CASSQHYEQYF
TRBJ1-2 TRBV6-5 13 CASSGQALHGYTF
TRBJ2-6 TRBV5-4 16 CASSPAAGAGANVLTF
TRBJ1-5 TRBV5-1 19 CASSLTPSTPDWGHQPQHF
TRBJ1-5 TRBV6-2/TRBV6-3 15 CAPGRPGQKRGPQHF
TRBJ2-2 TRBV18 15 CASSLNPSPAGELFF